This T cell receptor beta chain was sequenced in a study of beta chain features in type 1 diabetes. Study outcomes and limitations: In type 1 diabetes patients, VDJ junctions had fewer insertions; deletions at these junctions were more frequent.

Purities in excess of 95% were seen in all sorted populations. The V gene's germline CDR1 is SEHNR and CDR2 FQNEAQ (reference sequence). Losses at the gene ends were 2 bases for V and 4 bases for J; bases not matched to a gene: 7. This CDR3 has 16 amino acids. About this clone itself: Its antigen is still unknown.

What was sequenced were expressed TCRB transcripts, since all of the isolated RNA had been reverse transcribed. Sequencing was performed with immunoSEQ multiplex PCR; in TCRdb, only in-frame clones are kept and a portion is missing. The sample holds more than 50,000 clones, about three fifths seen once. The sample taken for sequencing was Tregs from blood. The chain recombines TRBV7-9 with TRBJ2-5, with 10 bases lining up with TRBD2. The sequence was collected from a woman aged 18-35 years in good health. The CDR3 DNA sequence: TGTGCCAGCAGCTTAAGGGCTAGCGGGAGAAGAGAGACCCAGTACTTC. This encodes CASSLRASGRRETQYF.